This record covers a single T cell receptor beta chain. Clones were sequenced by immunoSEQ multiplex PCR, and TCRdb holds only the in-frame ones, with some missing. This sample has some 34,000 clones, with 92% found just once. These data are taken from a study of T cell changes during pregnancy in multiple sclerosis. Germline V gene lookup returns CDR1 SGDLS and CDR2 YYNGEE. This CDR3 comprises 16 residues. V was pared by 0 bases and J by 7 bases, with 10 bases of the junction left unmatched. The chain joins TRBV9 to TRBJ1-5; 7 bases fit TRBD1. The clonotype originates from a female donor in good health, enrolled as a control in a pregnancy study. The sequenced sample was CD4+ T cells from peripheral blood mononuclear cells, obtained in the third trimester of pregnancy. In DNA form, the CDR3 reads TGTGCCAGCAGCGTAGATGAGACAGGGAAGGACCAGCCCCAGCATTTT. Its translation is CASSVDETGKDQPQHF.